This TCR beta chain stems from a study of blood T cell repertoires in COVID-19. Study-wide context: COVID-19 samples, acute and convalescent, were from the United States, Italy and Spain. Sample material is recorded as cDNA or gDNA derived from T cells, B-cell-depleted T cells, or PBMCs.

V dropped 5 bases and J dropped 0; count of bases not matched to a gene: 5. CDR3 length equals 15 residues. The V gene's germline CDR1 is SGHTS and CDR2 YDEGEE. Per the study methods: Amplified reference gene primers provided the basis for estimating nucleated cell counts. Sequencing was performed with immunoSEQ multiplex PCR; in TCRdb, only in-frame clones are kept and a portion is missing. From that table come the V and J calls and clone size; the DNA was used to work out D and trimming. The table records 350,000 to 450,000 clones, 85% of them present only once. Sequences were obtained from peripheral blood. The origin of this receptor is a woman in her late teens or twenties with acute or convalescent COVID-19. The chain combines TRBV5-8 with TRBJ1-3, with 7 nucleotides matching TRBD1. The CDR3 protein is CASSSGQSSGNTIYF. CDR3 nucleotides: TGTGCCAGCAGTTCGGGACAGAGCTCTGGAAACACCATATATTTT.